A selection of T cell receptor beta chains follows, all from one sample in a study of T-cell memory formation after mild COVID-19. TCRdb re-called the 5' RACE reads with MiXCR, one entry per CDR3 protein. The table has about 160,000 distinct CDR3 sequences, around 30% seen once. Material: PBMCs or a T cell subset sorted from them (not recorded which). All receptors derive from an adult woman who had mild COVID-19 (a few samples of this study predate the infection). Cell type and time point are not known. Both conserved end residues are part of each CDR3. The D gene is left open where the match is weak. Not every row has a clone size; where given, it reads once, few, many or a size class.

TRBJ1-1,-,TRBV18,-,CASSPAGRRDTEAFF
TRBJ2-1,-,TRBV7-3,-,CASSLNPVKYNEQFF
TRBJ1-1,-,TRBV5-1,-,CASSFQPQEAGAEAFF
TRBJ1-1,-,TRBV24-1,TRBD1,CATRRQGLGEAFF
TRBJ2-2,-,TRBV30,-,CAWSVLENGELFF
TRBJ2-5,few,TRBV2,-,CASSRVQGLRRGQETQYF
TRBJ2-3,few,TRBV7-2,-,CASSPTGGKGTDTQYF
TRBJ2-1,few,TRBV6-5,-,CASSQAGSYNEQFF
TRBJ2-3,-,TRBV9,-,CASSAGGGRFTDTQYF
TRBJ1-3,few,TRBV7-6,-,CASSLAVGVDTIYF
TRBJ2-1,many,TRBV7-2,-,CASSSPGRSKFF
TRBJ2-5,-,TRBV29-1,-,CSVEDLGQEETQYF
TRBJ2-3,-,TRBV7-2,-,CASSSLPGNLDTQYF
TRBJ2-7,-,TRBV2,-,CASSEGRYEQYF
TRBJ2-1,many,TRBV5-6,-,CASSPVGAYNEQFF
TRBJ2-1,-,TRBV20-1,-,CSASQGYNEQFF
TRBJ2-5,few,TRBV5-1,TRBD2,CASRLSGHPGETQYF
TRBJ2-7,-,TRBV5-1,-,CASGPSASGDYEQYF
TRBJ2-3,-,TRBV3-1,-,CASSFKGGTDTQYF
TRBJ2-3,-,TRBV7-9,-,CASSFSDTQYF
TRBJ1-2,many,TRBV18,-,CASSPRQRYGYTF
TRBJ1-2,-,TRBV29-1,TRBD1,CSADTGTGYGYTF
TRBJ1-5,-,TRBV9,TRBD1,CASIRRTGVNEPQHF
TRBJ2-1,-,TRBV29-1,TRBD2,CSVVLAGYNEQFF
TRBJ2-1,-,TRBV20-1,-,CSATIGGGSYNEQFF
TRBJ1-2,-,TRBV9,-,CASSPEDGGYGYTF
TRBJ1-6,-,TRBV5-6,-,CASSKRTAQSSYNSPLHF
TRBJ1-2,-,TRBV29-1,-,CSVAGSDGYTF
TRBJ2-1,few,TRBV15,-,CATSRSYSYNEQFF
TRBJ2-1,few,TRBV20-1,-,CSAGRGGSSYNEQFF
TRBJ2-7,-,TRBV20-1,TRBD1,CSASGQLGWEQYF
TRBJ1-2,few,TRBV12-3/TRBV12-4,-,CASSFGQIYGYTF
TRBJ2-7,few,TRBV27,TRBD2,CASRPAGGLFGQYF
TRBJ2-2,few,TRBV5-1,-,CASSLLNTGELFF
TRBJ1-2,-,TRBV7-9,-,CASSPPGQGATGGYTF
TRBJ1-2,-,TRBV7-2,TRBD1,CASSLGTAYGYTF
TRBJ2-1,few,TRBV12-3/TRBV12-4,-,CSTGENGNEQFF
TRBJ2-7,few,TRBV20-1,-,CSARDGGGTEAYEQYF
TRBJ2-3,few,TRBV5-1,TRBD2,CASSLGTGTTTDTQYF
TRBJ1-4,-,TRBV12-3/TRBV12-4,-,CASRFGGGSEKLFF
TRBJ2-2,few,TRBV5-1,-,CASSLGDISTGELFF
TRBJ2-3,few,TRBV6-5,-,CASSYSTTQYF
TRBJ2-3,-,TRBV12-3/TRBV12-4,-,CASSLQGLGNTDTQYF
TRBJ2-5,-,TRBV20-1,TRBD2,CSARTSGVGAAQYF
TRBJ2-2,-,TRBV9,TRBD2,CASRSGGASTGELFF
TRBJ2-2,few,TRBV6-5,-,CATSPGRTNTGELFF
TRBJ2-7,-,TRBV5-5,-,CASSEPGRLYEQYF
TRBJ1-1,-,TRBV6-2/TRBV6-3,-,CASSYRNTEAFF
TRBJ2-5,-,TRBV24-1,-,CATSDLAGTQETQYF
TRBJ2-5,-,TRBV27,-,CASTSRPGQETQYF
TRBJ1-2,few,TRBV20-1,-,CSAAWEGPNYGYTF